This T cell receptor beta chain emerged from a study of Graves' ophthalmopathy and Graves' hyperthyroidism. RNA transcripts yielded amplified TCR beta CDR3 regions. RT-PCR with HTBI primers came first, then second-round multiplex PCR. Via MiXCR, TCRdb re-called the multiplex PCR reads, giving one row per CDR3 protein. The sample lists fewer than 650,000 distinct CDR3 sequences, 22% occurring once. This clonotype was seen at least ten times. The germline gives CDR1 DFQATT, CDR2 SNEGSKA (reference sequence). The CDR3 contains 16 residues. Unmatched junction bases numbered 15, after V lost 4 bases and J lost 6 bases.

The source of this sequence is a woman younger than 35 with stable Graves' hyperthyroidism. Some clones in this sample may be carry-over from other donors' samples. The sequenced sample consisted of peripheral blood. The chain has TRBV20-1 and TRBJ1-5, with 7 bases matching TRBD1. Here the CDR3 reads CSAKRWARGLGQPQHF. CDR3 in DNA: TGCAGTGCTAAGAGGTGGGCCAGGGGGTTAGGTCAGCCCCAGCATTTT.